Sequencing of this T cell receptor (beta chain) was carried out in a study of memory CD4+ T cells and cytomegalovirus serostatus. Study details: This sample comes from healthy Belgian adults, eight or nine CMV seropositive, 20 to 25 seronegative.

Method: immunoSEQ multiplex PCR; TCRdb's copy keeps in-frame clones and lacks some. Seen here are over 35,000 clones, approximately 78% observed once, and the top ten hold approximately 0.97%. The sort gate was single viable CD3+CD4+CD8-CD45RO+ cells for memory CD4+ T cells. CDR1 is DFQATT and CDR2 is SNEGSKA in the germline V gene (reference sequence). Trimming shortened V by 5 bases and J by 6 bases, and 8 bases separated the two germline ends. CDR3 length equals 11 residues. The chain carries TRBV20-1 and TRBJ2-1; possible D gene TRBD2, 5 bases. The TCR sequence derives from an adult in good health and CMV-seronegative. The specimen was memory CD4+ T cells from blood. CDR3 nucleotide sequence: TGCAGTGCTTGGGGAGCCAATGAGCAGTTCTTC. This sequence encodes CSAWGANEQFF.